These 13 T cell receptor beta chains share one sample of origin, sequenced in a study of cytotoxic CD8 clonotypes in ibrutinib-treated CLL. Sequencing was performed with immunoSEQ multiplex PCR; in TCRdb, only in-frame clones are kept and a portion is missing. There are roughly 40,000 clones in the sample; roughly 65% occur only once, and approximately 7.7% lies in the top ten. Sequencing was performed on PBMCs, taken at disease progression, from a patient treated with ibrutinib. The receptors here all came from a human donor with chronic lymphocytic leukemia.

This rearrangement joins TRBV9 to TRBJ2-1; D is undetermined. There are 13 residues in the CDR3. Germline lookup yields CDR1 SGDLS and CDR2 YYNGEE. Between the trimmed V and J ends, which lost 3 bases and 12 bases, there was a span of 16 bases. CDR3 sequence reads: CASSADQARWQFF. The CDR3 DNA reads as TGTGCCAGCAGCGCAGACCAAGCTCGTTGGCAGTTCTTC. The variable domain in full, completed from reference TRBV9 and TRBJ2-1, reads DSGVTQTPKHLITATGQRVTLRCSPRSGDLSVYWYQQSLDQGLQFLIQYYNGEERAKGNILERFSAQQFPDLHSELNLSSLELGDSALYFCASSADQARWQFFGPGTRLTVL.

The chain couples TRBV7-9 to TRBJ2-1; 14 nucleotides agree with TRBD2. Germline trimming cut 5 bases from V and 6 bases from J; bases unmatched to any gene: 6. Germline CDR1 reads SEHNR; CDR2 reads FQNEAQ (reference sequence). The CDR3 is 16 amino acids. CDR3 coding DNA: TGTGCCAGCAGCCAAACGACTAGCGGGAGGGGCAATGAGCAGTTCTTC. Its translation: CASSQTTSGRGNEQFF.

The chain joins TRBV9 to TRBJ2-7, with D perhaps TRBD1 or TRBD2 (5 bases each). CDR3 length: 14 residues. V lost 1 base, J lost 1 base, and 9 bases lay in between. CDR1 is SGDLS, CDR2 YYNGEE, per germline. CDR3 sequence (DNA): TGTGCCAGCAGCGTAACCGGGACGTCCTACGAGCAGTACTTC. This encodes CASSVTGTSYEQYF.

This clone was counted a few times. CDR3 DNA sequence: TGTGCCTGGAGTGCCCCCATACAGGGGGCGCGGTACGAGCAGTACTTC. Its protein is CAWSAPIQGARYEQYF. This sequence joins TRBV30 and TRBJ2-7, with 9 nucleotides matching TRBD1. The CDR3 is 16 amino acids. V lost 1 base and J lost 4; bases outside the gene matches: 11. Germline V gene data show CDR1 as GTSNPN and CDR2 as SVGIG (reference sequence).

The chain carries TRBV28 and TRBJ2-7; D is possibly TRBD1 (6 bases). Between the trimmed V and J ends, which lost 3 bases and 5 bases, there was a span of 17 bases. The germline gives CDR1 MDHEN, CDR2 SYDVKM. The CDR3 is made up of 15 amino acids. CDR3 sequence: CASSFPSGTKHEQYF. In DNA, the CDR3 is TGTGCCAGCAGTTTTCCTTCCGGGACAAAGCACGAGCAGTACTTC. Variable domain in full (rest from reference TRBV28 and TRBJ2-7): DVKVTQSSRYLVKRTGEKVFLECVQDMDHENMFWYRQDPGLGLRLIYFSYDVKMKEKGDIPEGYSVSREKKERFSLILESASTNQTSMYLCASSFPSGTKHEQYFGPGTRLTVT.

The chain combines TRBV19 with TRBJ2-7; the match to TRBD2 covers 9 bases. The V gene end was trimmed by 7 bases and the J gene end by 6 bases; junction bases not matched to a gene: 19. The CDR3 is made up of 17 amino acids. CDR1 is LNHDA and CDR2 is SQIVND in the germline V gene (reference sequence). CDR3 in amino acids: CASTAGPYAGGPGEQYF. The CDR3 coding sequence is TGTGCCAGTACCGCGGGCCCTTATGCGGGAGGGCCGGGCGAGCAGTACTTC.

This sequence joins TRBV18 and TRBJ2-7; a possible D gene is TRBD1 (5 bases). CDR3 size: 15 residues. Trimming left V 1 base short and J 4 bases short, with 14 bases between. Germline V gene lookup returns CDR1 KGHSH and CDR2 LQKENI. CDR3 region: CASSPQGGAEYEQYF. The CDR3 region has the DNA TGTGCCAGCTCACCACAGGGTGGGGCCGAGTACGAGCAGTACTTC.

J is TRBJ1-5 and V is TRBV18; D unclear. From germline, CDR1 is KGHSH and CDR2 LQKENI. The CDR3 contains 18 residues. V shed 5 bases and J shed 1 base, with 21 bases lying between them. The CDR3 loop is CASSFSSDPRLSNQPQHF. The CDR3 DNA sequence: TGTGCCAGCTCATTTTCCTCGGACCCACGCCTAAGCAATCAGCCCCAGCATTTT.

CDR3 protein: CASSLSFQWEQFF. As DNA, the CDR3 is TGTGCCAGCAGTTTATCGTTTCAGTGGGAGCAGTTCTTC. The chain links TRBV27 to TRBJ2-1; no clear D gene. The CDR3 runs to 13 residues. Germline V gene data show CDR1 as MNHEY and CDR2 as SMNVEV (reference sequence). V was clipped by 0 bases and J by 10 bases, with 10 bases between them.

V usage is TRBV5-5 and J usage is TRBJ1-1, with 7 bases identical to TRBD1. Germline trimming cut 3 bases from V and 4 bases from J; bases unmatched to any gene: 15. CDR3 size: 17 residues. Germline loops: CDR1 SGHKS, CDR2 YYEKEE (reference sequence). The CDR3 region is CASSYNPGQRIGTEAFF. The CDR3 coding sequence is TGTGCCAGCAGCTATAACCCGGGACAGAGGATTGGCACTGAAGCTTTCTTT.

This rearrangement joins TRBV6-5 to TRBJ2-7; the match to TRBD2 covers 11 bases. This CDR3 is 13 amino acids long. Germline V CDR1 and CDR2: MNHEY, SVGAGI. The trim removed 5 bases at V and 3 bases at J, leaving 0 bases unmatched. The CDR3 region is CASSLAGGYEQYF. The CDR3 bases are TGTGCCAGCAGTCTAGCGGGAGGCTACGAGCAGTACTTC.

This rearrangement joins TRBV7-6 to TRBJ2-3; 8 bases align to TRBD2. Trimming removed 5 bases from V and 4 bases from J; junction bases left unmatched: 5. The CDR3 length is 14 residues. Germline V gene data show CDR1 as SGHVS and CDR2 as FNYEAQ. Here the CDR3 reads CASSGRLASDTQYF. The CDR3 DNA reads TGTGCCAGCAGCGGCAGACTAGCGTCAGATACGCAGTATTTT.

The chain couples TRBV19 to TRBJ2-5, with D possibly being TRBD1 or TRBD2 (5 bases each). Germline CDR1 reads LNHDA; CDR2 reads SQIVND (reference sequence). This CDR3 spans 15 amino acids. V was trimmed by 6 bases and J by 5 bases, leaving 19 bases between them. In DNA form, the CDR3 reads TGTGCCAGTAGCTACTCCGGGACCCAGAGGGAGACCCAGTACTTC. It is translated as CASSYSGTQRETQYF.